Below, one T cell receptor (beta chain) is given with its context. Amplified material comprised TCR beta CDR3 regions derived from RNA transcripts. HTBI primers served in a first-round RT-PCR, which a second-round multiplex PCR followed. Each CDR3 protein is one row after TCRdb ran MiXCR on the multiplex PCR reads. The repertoire holds over 500,000 distinct CDR3 sequences, 22% seen once, with approximately 7% in the top ten. The CDR3 spans 15 residues. From germline, CDR1 is KGHDR and CDR2 SFDVKD. Trimming removed 7 bases from V and 0 bases from J, with 14 bases in between. The sample originates from a study of Graves' ophthalmopathy and Graves' hyperthyroidism.

Specimen: peripheral blood. This TCR was sampled from a woman under 30 with stable Graves' hyperthyroidism. Some clones in this sample may be carry-over from other donors' samples. This chain connects TRBV24-1 to TRBJ1-1; D is perhaps TRBD1 (6 bases). CDR3 bases: TGTGCCACCAGAGGGGACACTGGAATGAACACTGAAGCTTTCTTT. It is translated as CATRGDTGMNTEAFF.